The 32 T cell receptor beta chains listed next were all sequenced from one sample in a study of blood T cell repertoires in COVID-19 (dated by TCRdb to the early 2020s). The library came from the immunoSEQ multiplex PCR assay. Here the immuneACCESS table is served through TCRdb, limited to in-frame sequences with V and J called. Missing clones are a known gap in these copies; in checked studies unresolved V genes cover under half, and the rest lacks a known reason. The sample table contains a few hundred thousand clones; only one count was recorded for nearly 90% of them. The ten largest clones add up to approximately 15% of the sample. The sequenced material came from PBMCs or T cells enriched from blood (not recorded which). The receptors were sampled from a man aged 25 to 45 who had been exposed to COVID-19.

V is TRBV18 and J is TRBJ2-2; 13 bases line up with TRBD2. With V trimmed by 3 bases and J by 0 bases, 1 base remained unmatched. Germline CDR1 and CDR2: KGHSH and LQKENI. The CDR3 sequence is 17 residues long. The CDR3 region has the DNA TGTGCCAGCTCACCGACTAGCGGGGGGCCGAACACCGGGGAGCTGTTTTTT. Protein product: CASSPTSGGPNTGELFF.

This chain connects TRBV6-5 to TRBJ2-7, with a weak D call TRBD1 (6 bases). The CDR3 is 13 amino acids. Germline values: CDR1 MNHEY, CDR2 SVGAGI. Trimming stripped 10 bases from V and 3 bases from J, with 16 bases between. CDR3 coding DNA: TGTGCCACCGAGTTCAGGGGAGTCTACGAGCAGTACTTC. Translated, it gives CATEFRGVYEQYF.

This clone came up a few times. The genes are TRBV20-1 and TRBJ1-1, with TRBD1 matching over 7 bases. The ends lost 3 bases at V and 4 bases at J; junction bases unmatched: 14. The germline gives CDR1 DFQATT, CDR2 SNEGSKA (reference sequence). This CDR3 comprises 16 residues. This CDR3 reads CSASTLAGGMGTEAFF. CDR3 bases: TGCAGTGCTAGTACCCTAGCAGGGGGGATGGGCACTGAAGCTTTCTTT.

This clone was detected only a few times. The V call is TRBV5-4, the J call TRBJ1-2; 7 bases line up with TRBD1. V gave up 4 bases and J gave up 5 bases; unmatched junction bases: 8. CDR1 and CDR2 (germline): SGHNT, YYREEE (reference sequence). The CDR3 totals 14 residues. Written as DNA, the CDR3 is TGTGCCAGCAGCCCCCCACAGGGACAGTATGGCTACACCTTC. Its protein product is CASSPPQGQYGYTF.

The chain recombines TRBV3-1 (or the pseudogene TRBV3-2) with TRBJ2-3; 11 nucleotides align to TRBD2. The CDR3 has 17 amino acids. CDR1 and CDR2 from the germline V gene are LGHDT and YNNKEL (reference sequence). V gave up 1 base and J gave up 6 bases; unmatched junction bases: 9. As DNA, the CDR3 is TGTGCCAGCAGCCAAGGGGCACTAGCGGGGGACCCCGATACGCAGTATTTT. Its translation: CASSQGALAGDPDTQYF.

This clone has more than one count but fewer than ten. This chain connects TRBV7-2 to TRBJ1-3; no clear D. Germline V gene data show CDR1 as SGHTA and CDR2 as FQGNSA. This CDR3 spans 13 amino acids. Trimming left V 2 bases short and J 0 bases short, with 2 bases between. The CDR3 nucleotides are TGTGCCAGCAGCTTATACTCTGGAAACACCATATATTTT. This gives the protein CASSLYSGNTIYF.

The genes are TRBV6-5 and TRBJ2-5; D may be TRBD1 (6 bases). V was cut by 4 bases and J by 0 bases, with 9 bases left in between. Germline V CDR1 and CDR2: MNHEY, SVGAGI. This CDR3 contains 14 residues. The chain's CDR3 is CASSSRDNQETQYF. CDR3 nucleotide sequence: TGTGCCAGCAGTTCCCGGGACAACCAAGAGACCCAGTACTTC.

This clone appeared a single time. The chain couples TRBV15 to TRBJ2-2, with 7 bases matching TRBD1. CDR1 is LNHNV, CDR2 YYDKDF, per germline (reference sequence). Trimming removed 3 bases from V and 4 bases from J; junction bases left unmatched: 8. The CDR3 contains 16 residues. The CDR3 reads CATSSYRGRGTGELFF. CDR3 nucleotide sequence: TGTGCCACCAGCAGCTACAGGGGAAGGGGCACCGGGGAGCTGTTTTTT. Full variable domain (remainder filled in from reference TRBV15 and TRBJ2-2): DAMVIQNPRYQVTQFGKPVTLSCSQTLNHNVMYWYQQKSSQAPKLLFHYYDKDFNNEADTPDNFQSRRPNTSFCFLDIRSPGLGDTAMYLCATSSYRGRGTGELFFGEGSRLTVL.

The chain uses TRBV4-1 and TRBJ2-7; D remains unclear. Germline CDR1 reads MGHRA; CDR2 reads YSYEKL. Trimming took 1 base from V and 1 from J, leaving 5 bases between them. The CDR3 totals 13 residues. The CDR3 coding sequence is TGCGCCAGCAGCCAAGGCAGTTCCTACGAGCAGTACTTC. It yields the protein CASSQGSSYEQYF.

The rearrangement joins TRBV5-1 to TRBJ2-1, with D maybe TRBD2 (5 bases). Germline lookup yields CDR1 SGHRS and CDR2 YFSETQ. With 3 bases removed from V and 10 bases from J, the gap between germline ends came to 14 bases. The CDR3 is made up of 13 amino acids. CDR3 amino acids: CASSSGIPEEQFF. Here the CDR3 DNA reads TGCGCCAGCAGCTCCGGGATCCCCGAGGAGCAGTTCTTC.

This clone was picked up a small number of times. V gene TRBV11-3 combines with J gene TRBJ1-2, with D hard to call. The germline V gene has CDR1 SGHNT and CDR2 YENEEA. V shed 3 bases and J shed 11 bases, with 19 bases lying between them. There are 14 residues in the CDR3. In DNA form, the CDR3 reads TGTGCCAGCAGCTTTAAAATCGTGGAGGACCAATACACCTTC. It yields the protein CASSFKIVEDQYTF.

The chain couples TRBV12-3 or TRBV12-4 to TRBJ2-1; no reliable D call. The CDR3 runs 11 residues. The V gene lost 6 bases and the J gene lost 9 bases, with 9 bases spanning the gap. CDR3 DNA: TGTGCCAGCAGCCCAACTGGTGAGCAGTTCTTC. Its protein is CASSPTGEQFF.

This clone was counted a single time. The chain carries TRBV6-2 or TRBV6-3 and TRBJ2-3, with a possible D match to TRBD1 (6 bases). Germline assignment: CDR1 MNHEY and CDR2 SVGEGT. V was pared by 0 bases and J by 3 bases, with 13 bases between. The CDR3 totals 16 residues. The CDR3 is CASSYSGAEPTDTQYF. CDR3 nucleotide sequence: TGTGCCAGCAGTTACTCGGGGGCGGAGCCGACAGATACGCAGTATTTT.

This rearrangement joins TRBV11-2 to TRBJ2-5, with D perhaps TRBD2 (5 bases). The V and J ends lost 5 bases and 5 bases respectively, with 15 bases between them. Germline values: CDR1 SGHAT, CDR2 FQNNGV. The CDR3 contains 14 residues. CDR3 protein: CASSTDGVWETQYF. In DNA form, the CDR3 reads TGTGCCAGCAGCACCGACGGGGTTTGGGAGACCCAGTACTTC.

The chain uses TRBV11-2 and TRBJ2-1; TRBD1 matches 10 bases. The CDR3 spans 14 residues. The V gene's germline CDR1 is SGHAT and CDR2 FQNNGV. V shed 5 bases, J shed 7 bases, and the junction held 5 bases outside the gene matches. CDR3 nucleotides: TGTGCCAGCAGCATCAGGACAGGGGGGAATGAGCAGTTCTTC. It codes for CASSIRTGGNEQFF.

This clone is a singleton in its sample. This CDR3 reads CASSPLPSGGSRDYEQYF. CDR3 sequence (DNA): TGTGCCAGCTCACCACTCCCTAGCGGGGGCTCCCGGGACTACGAGCAGTACTTC. This rearrangement joins TRBV18 to TRBJ2-7; 10 positions agree with TRBD2. V lost 1 base and J lost 3; bases outside the gene matches: 12. This CDR3 comprises 18 residues. The germline CDR1 and CDR2 sequences are KGHSH and LQKENI.

The rearrangement joins TRBV7-2 to TRBJ1-2; D not certain. The CDR3 has 15 amino acids. Per germline, CDR1 SGHTA and CDR2 FQGNSA. V lost 0 bases and J lost 7, with 15 bases in between. CDR3 protein: CASSLARSGRGGYTF. CDR3 bases: TGTGCCAGCAGCTTAGCGAGGAGCGGGCGGGGTGGCTACACCTTC.

This chain links TRBV6-5 with TRBJ1-6; D perhaps matches TRBD1 (6 bases). The CDR3 has 15 amino acids. Germline V gene lookup returns CDR1 MNHEY and CDR2 SVGAGI. Trimming cost V 2 bases and J 9 bases, with 14 bases left between them. The CDR3 DNA reads as TGTGCCAGCAGTTACCAGGGACAACTAAGTTCACCCCTCCACTTT. This translates into CASSYQGQLSSPLHF.

The CDR3 protein is CASSLDLSEKLFF. In DNA form, the CDR3 reads TGTGCCAGCAGCTTGGATCTCAGTGAAAAACTGTTTTTT. The chain couples TRBV5-4 to TRBJ1-4, with D hard to call. Germline CDR1 is SGHNT and CDR2 is YYREEE (reference sequence). The V end was cut by 0 bases, the J end by 7 bases, with 7 bases between. This CDR3 has 13 residues.

V is TRBV11-3 and J is TRBJ1-1, with TRBD1 matching over 11 bases. This CDR3 contains 18 residues. V dropped 1 base and J dropped 1; count of bases not matched to a gene: 8. Germline CDR1 SGHNT, CDR2 YENEEA. CDR3 sequence (DNA): TGTGCCAGCAGCTTAGGCGCTGGGACAGGGGGTACGAACACTGAAGCTTTCTTT. Protein: CASSLGAGTGGTNTEAFF.

V and J are TRBV4-1 and TRBJ2-2; 9 bases fit TRBD2. Germline loops: CDR1 MGHRA, CDR2 YSYEKL. V lost 0 bases and J lost 4; bases outside the gene matches: 6. This CDR3 has 17 amino acids. CDR3 bases: TGCGCCAGCAGCCAAGACTCGCTAGCGGGGTCCACCGGGGAGCTGTTTTTT. Its protein product is CASSQDSLAGSTGELFF.

The CDR3 sequence is CASSFASGGALEDEQYF. The CDR3 coding sequence is TGTGCCAGCAGCTTCGCAAGCGGGGGGGCCCTGGAGGACGAGCAGTACTTC. The rearrangement uses TRBV7-2 and TRBJ2-7; 10 nucleotides agree with TRBD2. CDR1 is SGHTA and CDR2 is FQGNSA in the germline V gene. With 3 bases clipped from V and 5 bases from J, the junction kept 13 bases outside the gene matches. The CDR3 covers 17 residues.

The J gene is TRBJ1-5, the V gene TRBV2, with 8 bases aligning to TRBD1. Germline V gives CDR1 SNHLY, CDR2 FYNNEI. The CDR3 has 17 amino acids. Trimming at V came to 4 bases and at J to 0 bases, leaving 8 bases not matched to a gene. CDR3 coding DNA: TGTGCCAGCAGTGGTTTGGACAGGGTTTATAGCAATCAGCCCCAGCATTTT. As protein: CASSGLDRVYSNQPQHF.

J is TRBJ1-6 and V is TRBV11-2, with unresolved D. V was cut by 1 base and J by 7 bases, with 5 bases left in between. This CDR3 has 13 amino acids. Germline assignment: CDR1 SGHAT and CDR2 FQNNGV. In nucleotides, the CDR3 is TGTGCCAGCAGCTTAGTTCAGAATTCACCCCTCCACTTT. Its translation: CASSLVQNSPLHF.

The chain combines TRBV19 with TRBJ2-7; weak D call: TRBD1 (6 bases). Germline CDR1 is LNHDA and CDR2 is SQIVND (reference sequence). This CDR3 comprises 14 residues. Trimming stripped 3 bases from V and 5 bases from J, with 14 bases between. The CDR3 bases are TGTGCCAGTAGTATGGGGGCAATTTTAGACGAGCAGTACTTC. Encoded protein: CASSMGAILDEQYF.

The chain couples TRBV5-4 to TRBJ2-1, with D maybe TRBD1 (6 bases). Germline V lookup: CDR1 SGHNT, CDR2 YYREEE (reference sequence). V was trimmed by 1 base and J by 5 bases, leaving 13 bases between them. The CDR3 runs to 15 residues. CDR3 sequence: CASSLRDNKNNEQFF. DNA for the CDR3: TGTGCCAGCAGCTTGAGGGACAATAAAAACAATGAGCAGTTCTTC.

This chain links TRBV2 with TRBJ1-4, with D maybe TRBD1 (5 bases). The V end lost 1 base, the J end lost 8 bases, and 5 bases lay between the germline ends. Germline CDR1 and CDR2: SNHLY and FYNNEI. This CDR3 region has 12 residues. CDR3 amino acids: CASSEDREKLFF. CDR3 nucleotide sequence: TGTGCCAGCAGTGAAGACAGGGAAAAACTGTTTTTT.

The CDR3 reads CASSDRGREKLFF. The DNA for the CDR3 is TGTGCCAGCAGTGACAGGGGGCGCGAAAAACTGTTTTTT. V gene TRBV6-1 combines with J gene TRBJ1-4; 8 bases agree with TRBD1. Per the germline V gene, CDR1 is MNHNS and CDR2 is SASEGT. Trimming at V came to 3 bases and at J to 8 bases, leaving 2 bases not matched to a gene. The CDR3 runs 13 residues.

The V gene is TRBV4-1, the J gene TRBJ2-5; TRBD1 agrees at 7 bases. Germline V gene sequence: CDR1 MGHRA, CDR2 YSYEKL. V shed 0 bases, J shed 9 bases, and the junction held 7 bases outside the gene matches. This CDR3 has 14 residues. The CDR3 nucleotides are TGCGCCAGCAGCCAAGAGGAGACAGGGTGGGCCCAGTACTTC. This codes for CASSQEETGWAQYF.

The rearrangement joins TRBV4-3 to TRBJ2-7, with TRBD2 matching over 9 bases. V lost 4 bases and J lost 3; bases outside the gene matches: 19. Per germline, CDR1 LGHNA and CDR2 YSLEER. This CDR3 region has 19 residues. Written as DNA, the CDR3 is TGCGCCAGCAGCCCGGAGGCCCCCTGGTCTAGCGGGACCGACTACGAGCAGTACTTC. Its translation is CASSPEAPWSSGTDYEQYF.

The chain has TRBV24-1 and TRBJ1-2; D is uncertain. The CDR3 has 14 amino acids. V dropped 12 bases and J dropped 0 bases, with 16 bases sitting between them. Germline CDR1 and CDR2: KGHDR and SFDVKD. The CDR3 here is CASQATPSNYGYTF. CDR3 nucleotide sequence: TGTGCCTCCCAGGCCACCCCGTCTAACTATGGCTACACCTTC.

There are a few counts of this clone. J is TRBJ1-2 and V is TRBV20-1; D is perhaps TRBD1 (5 bases). Germline V gene data show CDR1 as DFQATT and CDR2 as SNEGSKA (reference sequence). The CDR3 loop spans 11 amino acids. Trimming removed 4 bases from V and 2 bases from J, with 5 bases in between. CDR3 coding DNA: TGCAGTGCTACAGGGAACTATGGCTACACCTTC. Encoded protein: CSATGNYGYTF.